This TCR beta chain emerged from a study of blood T cell repertoires in COVID-19. Study-level background: The United States, Italy and Spain were the sources of the acute and convalescent COVID-19 samples. PBMCs, B-cell-depleted T cells, or T cells were the source of the cDNA or gDNA that made up the material.

Data came from immunoSEQ multiplex PCR; TCRdb stores just in-frame clones and leaves some out. The table lists about 50,000 clones, about 82% of them singletons. Germline values: CDR1 SGHTS, CDR2 YDEGEE. CDR3 length: 15 amino acids. The V segment lost 4 bases and the J segment 3 bases; nucleotides outside the gene matches: 7. This TCR derives from a woman in her sixties with acute or convalescent COVID-19. This chain connects TRBV5-8 to TRBJ2-7; 10 bases are shared with TRBD1. Sequencing was done on a sample of peripheral blood. The CDR3 sequence is CASSHPGQGIYEQYF. In nucleotides, the CDR3 is TGTGCCAGCAGCCATCCGGGACAGGGGATCTACGAGCAGTACTTC.